The source of this T cell receptor beta chain is a study of cytomegalovirus exposure and HLA in healthy donors. As for this clone: The antigen remains undetermined.

The study's findings and limits: Using the classifier, cytomegalovirus status was reportedly diagnosed with high specificity and sensitivity. Serostatus for CMV was the only available immune exposure information.

Amplification used 60 Vbeta primers and 13 Jbeta primers. Clones were read by immunoSEQ multiplex PCR, and TCRdb kept only the in-frame ones, dropping some. The profile shows under 200,000 clones, around 80% of them singletons. The CDR3 spans 15 residues. J lost 4 bases, V lost 0 bases, and 3 bases had no gene match. CDR1 and CDR2 from the germline V gene are MNHEY and SVGAGI. Material: PBMCs. The TCR originated in a man aged 35-49 years in good health and CMV-seronegative. J is TRBJ2-3 and V is TRBV6-5; the match to TRBD2 covers 8 bases. CDR3 protein: CASSYSRGGADTQYF. For the CDR3, the DNA is TGTGCCAGCAGTTACTCCCGGGGGGGGGCAGATACGCAGTATTTT.